These 27 T cell receptor beta chains came from one sample sequenced in a study of T cell clonality in common variable immunodeficiency. The protocol was immunoSEQ multiplex PCR, while the TCRdb copy is restricted to in-frame clones and leaves out a portion. This sample shows 20,000 to 30,000 clones and no singletons; roughly 9.6% rests with the ten largest. Study outcomes and limitations: Reportedly, TCR beta sequences from common variable immunodeficiency showed fewer deletions and N-nucleotide insertions.

These receptors are not linked to any known antigen. The specimen was peripheral blood mononuclear cells. These receptor sequences come from a human donor with common variable immunodeficiency.

This clone was picked up a small number of times. The CDR3 end falls 3 residues outside the read, so it is completed with the germline J gene. The chain is built from TRBV6-2 or TRBV6-3 and TRBJ1-1, with D perhaps matching TRBD1 (5 bases). V lost 6 bases and J 4 bases, leaving 12 bases between the germline ends. From germline, CDR1 is MNHEY and CDR2 SVGEGT. The CDR3 has 13 amino acids. The CDR3 loop is CASRTELGTEAFF. The sequenced CDR3 bases are TGTGCCAGCAGGACAGAGCTAGGCACTGAA.

Ten or more counts support this clone. CDR3: CSVEDRGIGSEQFF. CDR3 DNA, as far as it was read: TGCAGCGTTGAAGATCGGGGGATTGGGTCTGAG. V usage is TRBV29-1 and J usage is TRBJ2-1; D might be TRBD2 (6 bases). Read coverage stops 3 residues before the CDR3 terminus; the germline J gene supplies the remainder. Trimming took off 0 bases at V and 9 bases at J, with 15 bases between the two ends. The CDR3 is 14 residues long. Germline V gives CDR1 SQVTM, CDR2 ANQGSEA.

With regard to this clone: The DNA ends 3 residues before the CDR3 does, and the rest of the CDR3 is filled in from the germline J gene. This chain joins TRBV20-1 and TRBJ2-5; TRBD1 agrees at 8 bases. Germline V gives CDR1 DFQATT, CDR2 SNEGSKA (reference sequence). V gave up 4 bases and J gave up 6 bases; unmatched junction bases: 13. CDR3 size: 15 residues. The sequenced CDR3 bases are TGCAGTGCTATTCCCCTCGACAGGGGCGATAAGACC. Translated, it gives CSAIPLDRGDKT. The CDR3 as a whole reads CSAIPLDRGDKTQYF.

This clone was recorded many times. From the germline J gene comes the end of the CDR3, since the read stops 3 residues before it. This chain joins TRBV7-9 and TRBJ2-5; a weak D match, TRBD1 (6 bases). Germline assignment: CDR1 SEHNR and CDR2 FQNEAQ (reference sequence). Trimming shortened V by 0 bases and J by 7 bases, and 12 bases separated the two germline ends. The CDR3 sequence is 14 residues long. The sequenced part of the CDR3 DNA is TGTGCCAGCAGCTTAGCTGACCCACAGGGGACC. The encoded protein is CASSLADPQGT. The whole CDR3 protein is CASSLADPQGTQYF. The full variable domain, its missing parts supplied by reference TRBV7-9 and TRBJ2-5, is DTGVSQNPRHKITKRGQNVTFRCDPISEHNRLYWYRQTLGQGPEFLTYFQNEAQLEKSRLLSDRFSAERPKGSFSTLEIQRTEQGDSAMYLCASSLADPQGTQYFGPGTRLLVL.

This clone appeared a few times. The CDR3 end lies 3 residues beyond the end of the read and is filled in from the germline J gene. The chain is built from TRBV2 and TRBJ2-1; 9 bases map to TRBD2. This CDR3 contains 14 residues. V lost 7 bases to trimming and J lost 7 bases; unmatched junction nucleotides: 8. CDR1 is SNHLY, CDR2 FYNNEI, per germline. The covered CDR3 bases are TGTGCCAGCAACCTGAATAGCGGGAGAAATGAG. Protein sequence: CASNLNSGRNE. In full, the CDR3 is CASNLNSGRNEQFF.

In its sample, this clone was seen a few times. The read falls 3 residues short of the CDR3 end, and the missing part is taken from the germline J gene. The V call is TRBV19, the J call TRBJ2-2, with 12 bases matching TRBD2. V dropped 6 bases and J dropped 6; count of bases not matched to a gene: 11. The CDR3 spans 17 residues. Germline-derived CDR1 and CDR2 are LNHDA and SQIVND (reference sequence). The CDR3 here is CASSRRTSGVSSGELFF. CDR3 bases read: TGTGCCAGTAGCCGAAGGACTAGCGGGGTTTCTTCCGGGGAG.

Note on this clone: The read ends 3 residues shy of where the CDR3 ends; the end is completed using the germline J gene. V is TRBV6-2 or TRBV6-3 and J is TRBJ2-7; TRBD1 matches 7 bases. CDR3 length equals 14 residues. V was pared by 6 bases and J by 3 bases, with 8 bases of the junction left unmatched. Germline V gives CDR1 MNHEY, CDR2 SVGEGT. The CDR3 reads CASSLSGQSYEQYF. The DNA read from the CDR3 is TGTGCCAGCAGCCTGTCGGGACAGAGCTACGAG.

A few counts support this clone. From the germline J gene comes the end of the CDR3, since the read stops 3 residues before it. J is TRBJ2-1 and V is TRBV19, with 11 positions matching TRBD2. CDR1 and CDR2 (germline): LNHDA, SQIVND (reference sequence). The CDR3 runs to 15 residues. Trimming cost V 7 bases and J 4 bases; bases outside gene matches: 6. The CDR3 bases that were read are TGTGCCAGTACCCCGACTAGCGGGGAGTACAATGAG. Its translation: CASTPTSGEYNE. The entire CDR3 protein is CASTPTSGEYNEQFF.

This clone was seen more than once but under ten times. The read is 3 residues too short to cover the CDR3 end, so that end is filled in from the germline J gene. This chain links TRBV7-6 with TRBJ2-1; no clear D gene. The CDR3 totals 15 residues. V gave up 4 bases and J gave up 8 bases, with 18 bases separating them. Germline V gives CDR1 SGHVS, CDR2 FNYEAQ. CDR3 DNA, as far as it was read: TGTGCCAGCAGCTCCCTTCCCTTAAAGGGCGATGAG. Its translation is CASSSLPLKGDE. The CDR3, in full, reads CASSSLPLKGDEQFF. The variable domain in full, with the rest retrieved from reference TRBV7-6 and TRBJ2-1, is GAGVSQSPRYKVTKRGQDVALRCDPISGHVSLYWYRQALGQGPEFLTYFNYEAQQDKSGLPNDRFSAERPEGSISTLTIQRTEQRDSAMYRCASSSLPLKGDEQFFGPGTRLTVL.

This clone occurred many times. The CDR3 end falls 3 residues outside the read, so it is completed with the germline J gene. The rearrangement uses TRBV14 and TRBJ2-1, with a possible D match to TRBD2 (7 bases). Germline V CDR1 and CDR2: SGHDN, FVKESK. Trimming shortened V by 3 bases and J by 0 bases, and 15 bases separated the two germline ends. This CDR3 has 17 amino acids. The sequenced CDR3 bases are TGTGCCAGCAGCCACCCTAAGGGGGGGAGCTCCTACAATGAG. Translation gives CASSHPKGGSSYNE. Given in full, the CDR3 is CASSHPKGGSSYNEQFF.

This clone was seen repeatedly, ten times or more. The CDR3 DNA, read in part, is TGTGCCAGCTCACCTCGACAGGGCCCCTACGAG. It codes for CASSPRQGPYE. The complete CDR3 sequence is CASSPRQGPYEQYF. V gene TRBV18 combines with J gene TRBJ2-7; 7 bases map to TRBD1. The read gets to within 3 residues of the CDR3 end, and the germline J gene fills in the rest. The germline V gene encodes CDR1 KGHSH and CDR2 LQKENI. The CDR3 loop spans 14 amino acids. V dropped 3 bases and J dropped 2; count of bases not matched to a gene: 4.

With respect to this clone: The read falls 3 residues short of the CDR3 end, and the missing part is taken from the germline J gene. The V call is TRBV11-2, the J call TRBJ2-4, with D perhaps TRBD1 (6 bases). Deletions cut 3 bases from V and 5 bases from J, with 14 bases between. Looked up from germline, CDR1 is SGHAT and CDR2 is FQNNGV. The CDR3 is 15 residues long. This CDR3 is CASSFRGDTENIQYF. The part of the CDR3 DNA that was read is TGTGCCAGCAGCTTCCGTGGGGACACGGAAAACATT.

This clone was counted at least ten times. The read ends 3 residues shy of where the CDR3 ends; the end is completed using the germline J gene. This sequence joins TRBV5-6 and TRBJ2-3, with D possibly matching TRBD1 (6 bases). Trimming removed 1 base at V and 0 bases at J, with 6 bases between. In germline, CDR1 is SGHDT, CDR2 YYEEEE. CDR3 size: 14 residues. The CDR3 DNA, read in part, is TGTGCCAGCAGCTTGAGGGGGAGCACAGATACG. Translation: CASSLRGSTDT. In full, the CDR3 is CASSLRGSTDTQYF.

As to this clone: The sequence runs out 3 residues before the end of the CDR3; the remainder is reconstructed from the germline J gene. The J gene is TRBJ2-5, the V gene TRBV7-9; unclear D gene. The V end lost 1 base, the J end lost 3 bases, and 9 bases lay between the germline ends. CDR3 length: 14 residues. Looked up from germline, CDR1 is SEHNR and CDR2 is FQNEAQ (reference sequence). CDR3 in amino acids: CASSLEYKEETQYF. Incomplete CDR3 DNA: TGTGCCAGCAGCTTAGAATACAAGGAAGAGACC.

This clone has at least ten counts. The read terminates 3 residues before the CDR3 end, so the remaining end is supplied by the germline J gene. The chain links TRBV6-2 or TRBV6-3 to TRBJ2-5, with TRBD2 matching over 9 bases. CDR1 and CDR2 from the germline V gene are MNHEY and SVGEGT. Losses at the gene ends were 6 bases for V and 3 bases for J; bases not matched to a gene: 5. This CDR3 comprises 14 residues. The DNA read from the CDR3 is TGTGCCAGCAGCCGACTAGCGGAAGAAGAGACC. Its translation is CASSRLAEEET. From start to end, the CDR3 is CASSRLAEEETQYF.

This clone was found many times. The CDR3 goes on 3 residues after the read ends, and that part is filled in from the germline J gene. The chain couples TRBV11-2 to TRBJ2-7; TRBD2 is a possible D gene (6 bases). The length of the CDR3 is 13 residues. Germline V lookup: CDR1 SGHAT, CDR2 FQNNGV. V was clipped by 3 bases and J by 6 bases, with 12 bases between them. The CDR3 reads CASSFGTPGEQYF. CDR3 DNA (partial): TGTGCCAGCAGCTTCGGGACTCCCGGCGAG.

This clone came up many times. Coverage ceases 3 residues before the CDR3 finishes, and the germline J gene fills in the end. The genes are TRBV11-2 and TRBJ2-3, with TRBD2 identical over 8 bases. V was clipped by 3 bases and J by 0 bases; unmatched bases: 2. This CDR3 is 15 amino acids long. Germline CDR1 SGHAT, CDR2 FQNNGV. CDR3 in amino acids: CASSFSSGSTDTQYF. The sequenced part of the CDR3 DNA is TGTGCCAGCAGCTTTTCTAGCGGGAGCACAGATACG.

At least ten counts were recorded for this clone. Sequencing ends 3 residues short of the CDR3 end; the germline J gene provides the rest. J is TRBJ1-5 and V is TRBV7-4; 8 positions match TRBD1. Trimming removed 3 bases from V and 0 bases from J; junction bases left unmatched: 4. The CDR3 sequence is 16 residues long. Looked up from germline, CDR1 is SGHVT and CDR2 is SQSDAQ. The DNA read from the CDR3 is TGTGCCAGCAGCTTTCAGGGGGCCCATAGCAATCAGCCC. This sequence encodes CASSFQGAHSNQP. The CDR3 in its entirety is CASSFQGAHSNQPQHF.

This clone was seen only a few times. The read is 3 residues too short to cover the CDR3 end, so that end is filled in from the germline J gene. This sequence joins TRBV6-1 and TRBJ2-7, with D possibly TRBD1 on 6 matching bases. Per the germline V gene, CDR1 is MNHNS and CDR2 is SASEGT. The CDR3 totals 14 residues. Between the trimmed V and J ends, which lost 0 bases and 6 bases, there was a span of 12 bases. The covered CDR3 bases are TGTGCCAGCAGTGAAGCGTCCAGGGGCACCGAG. This gives the protein CASSEASRGTE. The whole CDR3 sequence is CASSEASRGTEQYF.

A remark on this clone: One junction end does not reproduce the germline sequence, and a read error may be involved. Coverage ceases 3 residues before the CDR3 finishes, and the germline J gene fills in the end. The chain has TRBV7-9 and TRBJ2-4, with D perhaps matching TRBD1 (5 bases). The CDR3 totals 12 residues. Per germline, CDR1 SEHNR and CDR2 FQNEAQ (reference sequence). The CDR3 loop is CSSSLTENIQYF. CDR3 DNA, as far as it was read: TGTTCCAGCAGCCTGACAGAAAACATT.

This CDR3 is CASSLGQSNEQFF. The DNA read from the CDR3 is TGTGCCAGCAGCTTAGGACAGAGCAATGAG. This rearrangement joins TRBV7-8 to TRBJ2-1, with TRBD1 as a possible D gene (5 bases). Read sequence stops 3 residues before the CDR3 end, and the germline J gene provides the missing end. This CDR3 has 13 amino acids. Trimming pared 1 base from V and 6 bases from J, leaving 7 bases between. Per germline, CDR1 SGHVS and CDR2 FQNEAQ. The entire variable domain, with the rest obtained from reference TRBV7-8 and TRBJ2-1, is as follows: GAGVSQSPRYKVAKRGQDVALRCDPISGHVSLFWYQQALGQGPEFLTYFQNEAQLDKSGLPSDRFFAERPEGSVSTLKIQRTQQEDSAVYLCASSLGQSNEQFFGPGTRLTVL.

This clone was recorded many times. The CDR3 is cut off 3 residues early in the read; its end comes from the germline J gene. The gene calls are TRBV29-1 and TRBJ2-1; 7 nucleotides align to TRBD1. CDR1 and CDR2 from the germline V gene are SQVTM and ANQGSEA. The junction had 4 bases not matched to a gene; V was cut back by 4 bases and J by 4 bases. The CDR3 totals 13 residues. The CDR3 DNA, read in part, is TGCAGCGTTGTAAACAGGGGTTACAATGAG. This sequence encodes CSVVNRGYNE. The full-length CDR3 reads as CSVVNRGYNEQFF.

In its sample, this clone was seen many times. The CDR3: CASSMLDRDTDTQYF. The CDR3 bases that were read are TGTGCCAGTAGTATGTTGGACAGGGACACAGATACG. The rearrangement uses TRBV19 and TRBJ2-3; TRBD1 aligns across 8 bases. The read ends 3 residues shy of where the CDR3 ends; the end is completed using the germline J gene. The CDR3 spans 15 residues. Looked up from germline, CDR1 is LNHDA and CDR2 is SQIVND (reference sequence). The ends lost 3 bases at V and 2 bases at J; junction bases unmatched: 4.

This clone was seen repeatedly, ten times or more. Read coverage stops 3 residues before the CDR3 terminus; the germline J gene supplies the remainder. The chain uses TRBV2 and TRBJ2-3, with 10 bases fitting TRBD1. Germline CDR1 reads SNHLY; CDR2 reads FYNNEI. J lost 3 bases, V lost 6 bases, and 3 bases had no gene match. This CDR3 has 14 residues. The covered CDR3 bases are TGTGCCAGCAGGATGGGACAGGGGACAGATACG. Protein: CASRMGQGTDT. The full-length CDR3 reads as CASRMGQGTDTQYF.

The table lists this clone with many counts. The read falls 3 residues short of the CDR3 end, and the missing part is taken from the germline J gene. The chain carries TRBV30 and TRBJ1-4; the D gene is possibly TRBD1 (6 bases). V was trimmed by 4 bases and J by 8 bases, leaving 17 bases between them. This CDR3 comprises 14 residues. Per germline, CDR1 GTSNPN and CDR2 SVGIG (reference sequence). The CDR3 spells CAWKAPGVGEKLFF. The CDR3 bases that were read are TGTGCCTGGAAAGCCCCAGGGGTCGGAGAAAAA.

At least ten counts were recorded for this clone. Coverage ceases 3 residues before the CDR3 finishes, and the germline J gene fills in the end. The V and J genes are TRBV14 and TRBJ1-2; 7 nucleotides line up with TRBD1. The CDR3 is 16 amino acids. With V trimmed by 4 bases and J by 4 bases, 12 bases remained unmatched. The V gene's germline CDR1 is SGHDN and CDR2 FVKESK. CDR3 protein: CASSLSGQPKLYGYTF. The part of the CDR3 DNA that was read is TGTGCCAGCAGCCTTTCGGGACAGCCCAAACTCTATGGC.

This clone was seen a handful of times. The CDR3 DNA, read in part, is TGTGCCAGCAGTGTATTACCCGGGACAGGCTCCTACGAG. Its translation is CASSVLPGTGSYE. The full CDR3 protein reads CASSVLPGTGSYEQYF. This chain joins TRBV6-1 and TRBJ2-7; TRBD1 agrees at 8 bases. The read is 3 residues too short to cover the CDR3 end, so that end is filled in from the germline J gene. V trimming: 4 bases; J trimming: 0 bases; junction bases outside the gene matches: 8. The V gene's germline CDR1 is MNHNS and CDR2 SASEGT. The CDR3 is 16 residues long.